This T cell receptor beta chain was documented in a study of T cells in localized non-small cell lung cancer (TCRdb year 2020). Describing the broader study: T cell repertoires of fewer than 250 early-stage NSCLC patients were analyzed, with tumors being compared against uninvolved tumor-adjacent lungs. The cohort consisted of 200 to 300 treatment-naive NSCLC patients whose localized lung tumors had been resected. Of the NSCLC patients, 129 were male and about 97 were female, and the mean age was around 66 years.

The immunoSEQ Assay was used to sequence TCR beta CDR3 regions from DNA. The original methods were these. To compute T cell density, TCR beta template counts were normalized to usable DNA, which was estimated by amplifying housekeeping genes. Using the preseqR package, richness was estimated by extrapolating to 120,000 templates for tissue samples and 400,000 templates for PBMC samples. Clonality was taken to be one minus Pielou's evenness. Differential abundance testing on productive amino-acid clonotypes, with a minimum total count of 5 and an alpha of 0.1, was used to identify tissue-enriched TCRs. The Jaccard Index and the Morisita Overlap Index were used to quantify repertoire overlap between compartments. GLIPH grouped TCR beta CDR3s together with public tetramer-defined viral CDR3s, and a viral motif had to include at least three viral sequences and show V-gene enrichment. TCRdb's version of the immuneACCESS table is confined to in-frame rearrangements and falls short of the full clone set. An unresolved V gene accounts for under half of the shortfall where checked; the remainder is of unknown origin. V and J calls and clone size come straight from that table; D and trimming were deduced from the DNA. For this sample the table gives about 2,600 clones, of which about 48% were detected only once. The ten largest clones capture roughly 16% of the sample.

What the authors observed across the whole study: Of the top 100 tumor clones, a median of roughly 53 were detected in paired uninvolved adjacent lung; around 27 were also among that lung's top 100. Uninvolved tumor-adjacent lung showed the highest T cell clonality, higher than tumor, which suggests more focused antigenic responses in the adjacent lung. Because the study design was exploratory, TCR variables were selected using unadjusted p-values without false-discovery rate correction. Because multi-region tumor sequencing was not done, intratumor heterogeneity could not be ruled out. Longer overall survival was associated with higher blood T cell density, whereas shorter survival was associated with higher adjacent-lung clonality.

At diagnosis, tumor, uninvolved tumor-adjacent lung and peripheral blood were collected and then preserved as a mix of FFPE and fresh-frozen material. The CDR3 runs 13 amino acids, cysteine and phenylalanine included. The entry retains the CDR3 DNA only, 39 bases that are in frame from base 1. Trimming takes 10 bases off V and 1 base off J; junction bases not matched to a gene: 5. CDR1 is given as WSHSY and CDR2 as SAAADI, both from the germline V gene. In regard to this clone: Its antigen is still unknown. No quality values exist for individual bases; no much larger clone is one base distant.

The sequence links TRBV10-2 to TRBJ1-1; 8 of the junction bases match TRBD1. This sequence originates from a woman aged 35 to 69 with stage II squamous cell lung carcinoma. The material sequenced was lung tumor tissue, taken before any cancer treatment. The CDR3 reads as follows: CATRTGKNTEAFF. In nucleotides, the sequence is TGCGCCACCCGGACAGGGAAGAACACTGAAGCTTTCTTT.